The present entry profiles one TCR beta chain with its context. Its specificity is unknown. This CDR3 region has 14 residues. The V and J ends lost 6 bases and 7 bases, in that order; junction bases with no gene match: 9. Germline V gene sequence: CDR1 MNHNS, CDR2 SASEGT. Donors sampled were nominally healthy, though unrecorded immune exposures were likely. The PCR employed 60 Vbeta primers together with 13 Jbeta primers. The repertoire was sequenced with immunoSEQ multiplex PCR; TCRdb's copy has only in-frame clones and lacks some. The data show 130,000 or so clones, about two thirds seen once. This sample was taken from a study of cytomegalovirus exposure and HLA in healthy donors. Study-level points and caveats: The listing of 150 or so TCR beta chains classed them as cytomegalovirus-associated.

The sequence came from a man aged 40-49 years in good health and CMV-seropositive. The sequenced material came from PBMCs. The genes are TRBV6-1 and TRBJ2-7, with TRBD1 identical over 10 bases. CDR3 in amino acids: CASSTGTGDREQYF. The CDR3 nucleotides are TGTGCCAGCAGCACCGGGACAGGGGACCGGGAGCAGTACTTC.